The T cell receptor (beta chain) described here comes from a study of blood T cell repertoires in COVID-19. Study at large: There were acute and convalescent COVID-19 samples, and they came from the United States, Italy and Spain.

The CDR3 length is 15 residues. V lost 4 bases, J lost 6 bases, and 6 bases stayed unmatched. CDR1 MNHEY and CDR2 SVGAGI come from the germline V gene. The repertoire was sequenced with immunoSEQ multiplex PCR; TCRdb's copy has only in-frame clones and lacks some. The data hold roughly 180,000 clones, with 75% to 90% observed a single time. The specimen was peripheral blood. The clonotype was recovered from a woman in her fifties or sixties with acute or convalescent COVID-19. V and J are TRBV6-5 and TRBJ2-2; TRBD1 matches 9 bases. The CDR3 DNA follows: TGTGCCAGCAGTTCCGGGACAGGGAGGGCCGGGGAGCTGTTTTTT. Translating gives CASSSGTGRAGELFF.